The clone carrying this TCR beta chain has only a few counts. The source of the sample is a study of T-cell memory formation after mild COVID-19. Using its own MiXCR run on the 5' RACE reads, TCRdb lists one record per CDR3 protein. The sample holds tens of thousands of distinct CDR3 sequences, 16% seen once. The germline V gene has CDR1 DFQATT and CDR2 SNEGSKA (reference sequence). The V gene lost 5 bases and the J gene lost 1 base, with 20 bases spanning the gap. The CDR3 consists of 16 residues. The chain employs TRBV20-1 and TRBJ1-1; D is unresolved. Sequenced input: PBMCs or a T cell subset sorted from them (not recorded which). The clonotype was recovered from an adult woman who had mild COVID-19 (a few samples of this study predate the infection). Cell type and time point are not known. The CDR3 nucleotides read TGCAGTGCTCTTAAGGGCCCGGGAGTGACGAACACTGAAGCTTTCTTT. Encoded protein: CSALKGPGVTNTEAFF.